The 32 T cell receptor beta chains presented below share a single source sample, sequenced in a study of blood T cells in healthy people across ages. With a J-beta primer mix and a sample-barcoded 5' primer, a second PCR ran roughly 6 to 11 cycles. TCRdb reanalysed the 5' RACE reads using MiXCR and keeps one entry per CDR3 protein. The data show around 800,000 distinct CDR3 sequences, approximately 59% seen once. Sample: blood. The receptors originated from a man aged 30-40 years in good health.

V and J are TRBV29-1 and TRBJ1-1; perhaps TRBD1 as D (5 bases). CDR3 length equals 13 residues. Germline CDR1 reads SQVTM; CDR2 reads ANQGSEA. The CDR3 region is CRARGGVNTEAFF. The CDR3 DNA sequence: TGCAGGGCCCGGGGGGGGGTGAACACTGAAGCTTTCTTT.

The chain combines TRBV20-1 with TRBJ2-5; the D is unclear. The closer fit of TRBJ2-1 to the DNA end suggests the J call may be wrong. CDR1 and CDR2 (germline): DFQATT, SNEGSKA (reference sequence). The CDR3 loop spans 11 amino acids. The CDR3 here is CSARLPREQFF. The CDR3 nucleotides read TGCAGTGCTAGGCTTCCCAGGGAGCAGTTCTTC.

The chain recombines TRBV2 with TRBJ2-3, with 11 bases identical to TRBD1. The CDR3 spans 15 residues. Germline CDR1 and CDR2: SNHLY and FYNNEI. The V segment lost 5 bases and the J segment 6 bases; nucleotides outside the gene matches: 7. DNA of the CDR3: TGTGCCAGCAGTCGCCGGACAGGGGGCATGGATACGCAGTATTTT. It encodes CASSRRTGGMDTQYF.

The chain is built from TRBV20-1 and TRBJ2-7; 9 nucleotides line up with TRBD2. CDR1 and CDR2 (germline): DFQATT, SNEGSKA (reference sequence). The CDR3 runs to 13 residues. Trimming took 4 bases from V and 2 from J; bases not matched to a gene: 3. As DNA, the CDR3 is TGCAGTGCTACTAGCGGGGCGGCCTACGAGCAGTACTTC. As protein: CSATSGAAYEQYF.

The rearrangement joins TRBV13 to TRBJ2-5, with D perhaps assigned TRBD1 or TRBD2 (6 bases each). V lost 2 bases to trimming and J lost 2 bases, with 18 bases between them. Germline V gene lookup returns CDR1 PRHDT and CDR2 FYEKMQ (reference sequence). The CDR3 spans 17 residues. This chain's CDR3 is CASSLNRGRGRQETQYF. As DNA, the CDR3 is TGTGCCAGCAGCTTAAACCGGGGGCGAGGAAGGCAAGAGACCCAGTACTTC.

The chain employs TRBV30 and TRBJ2-5; the D gene could be TRBD1 or TRBD2 (6 bases each). The better agreement between TRBJ2-7 and the DNA end casts doubt on the J call. Germline V lookup: CDR1 GTSNPN, CDR2 SVGIG (reference sequence). There are 13 residues in the CDR3. The CDR3 DNA reads TGTGCCTGGAGTTATGGGGGGCCAGGCGAGCAGTACTTC. Translated, it gives CAWSYGGPGEQYF.

The chain couples TRBV14 to TRBJ2-1; D unresolved. Germline CDR1 and CDR2: SGHDN and FVKESK. CDR3 length equals 13 residues. Trimming took off 1 base at V and 7 bases at J, with 8 bases between the two ends. CDR3 sequence: CASSQALGNEQFF. CDR3 coding DNA: TGTGCCAGCAGCCAAGCCCTAGGTAATGAGCAGTTCTTC. The full variable domain, its missing parts supplied by reference TRBV14 and TRBJ2-1, is EAGVTQFPSHSVIEKGQTVTLRCDPISGHDNLYWYRRVMGKEIKFLLHFVKESKQDESGMPNNRFLAERTGGTYSTLKVQPAELEDSGVYFCASSQALGNEQFFGPGTRLTVL.

The chain joins TRBV5-1 to TRBJ1-5, with 7 positions matching TRBD1. Unmatched junction bases numbered 9, after V lost 8 bases and J lost 4 bases. The V gene's germline CDR1 is SGHRS and CDR2 YFSETQ. This CDR3 spans 14 amino acids. The CDR3 region is CASRQGPENQPQHF. CDR3 coding DNA: TGCGCCAGTAGACAGGGACCAGAGAATCAGCCCCAGCATTTT. Using reference TRBV5-1 and TRBJ1-5 for the parts outside the CDR3, the full variable domain is KAGVTQTPRYLIKTRGQQVTLSCSPISGHRSVSWYQQTPGQGLQFLFEYFSETQRNKGNFPGRFSGRQFSNSRSEMNVSTLELGDSALYLCASRQGPENQPQHFGDGTRLSIL.

This clonotype has just one count. This rearrangement joins TRBV9 to TRBJ1-2; 9 positions match TRBD1. This CDR3 region has 15 residues. The V segment lost 3 bases and the J segment 8 bases; nucleotides outside the gene matches: 11. CDR1 SGDLS and CDR2 YYNGEE come from the germline V gene. The CDR3 loop reads CASSGTGGLSTGYTF. CDR3 sequence (DNA): TGTGCCAGCAGCGGCACAGGGGGCTTATCGACCGGCTACACCTTC.

The V and J genes are TRBV11-2 and TRBJ2-4, with 9 bases lining up with TRBD2. Germline-derived CDR1 and CDR2 are SGHAT and FQNNGV. The CDR3 sequence is 16 residues long. The V and J ends lost 1 base and 6 bases, in that order; junction bases with no gene match: 7. In nucleotides, the CDR3 is TGTGCCAGCAGCTTAGGGGCGGGGGGGCTGGGAAACATTCAGTACTTC. Translated, it gives CASSLGAGGLGNIQYF. Full variable domain (remainder filled in from reference TRBV11-2 and TRBJ2-4): EAGVAQSPRYKIIEKRQSVAFWCNPISGHATLYWYQQILGQGPKLLIQFQNNGVVDDSQLPKDRFSAERLKGVDSTLKIQPAKLEDSAVYLCASSLGAGGLGNIQYFGAGTRLSVL.

This clonotype came up once. V gene TRBV14 combines with J gene TRBJ2-4; 7 bases match TRBD2. CDR1 is SGHDN and CDR2 is FVKESK in the germline V gene. The CDR3 runs 14 residues. The junction had 12 bases not matched to a gene; V was cut back by 3 bases and J by 13 bases. This chain's CDR3 is CASSHVREAGEQYF. For the CDR3, the DNA is TGTGCCAGCAGCCATGTTAGGGAGGCGGGAGAGCAGTACTTC.

As DNA, the CDR3 is TGTGCCAGCAGTTTATTGGCAGGGTTGGATGAAAAACTGTTTTTT. Translation: CASSLLAGLDEKLFF. The J gene is TRBJ1-4, the V gene TRBV28, with D possibly TRBD1 on 5 matching bases. CDR1 MDHEN and CDR2 SYDVKM come from the germline V gene. The CDR3 spans 15 residues. Deletions cut 1 base from V and 6 bases from J, with 12 bases between.

This clonotype was counted a few times. The chain is built from TRBV5-6 and TRBJ2-6, with D tentatively TRBD2 (6 bases). Per the germline V gene, CDR1 is SGHDT and CDR2 is YYEEEE. There are 21 residues in the CDR3. V lost 4 bases and J lost 4, with 30 bases in between. CDR3 nucleotide sequence: TGTGCCAGCAGCCCCACCGGTATTTTTGGGGGGACCTTCTCGGGGGCCAACGTCCTGACTTTC. Translated, it gives CASSPTGIFGGTFSGANVLTF.

This chain connects TRBV20-1 to TRBJ2-1; D call uncertain. The J call could be wrong; TRBJ2-7 is a better fit for the DNA end. Germline V gene data show CDR1 as DFQATT and CDR2 as SNEGSKA (reference sequence). The CDR3 is 11 amino acids. CDR3: CSASEYNEQYF. DNA of the CDR3: TGCAGTGCTAGCGAGTACAATGAGCAGTACTTC.

The chain has TRBV28 and TRBJ1-2, with 7 bases fitting TRBD1. Germline V CDR1 and CDR2: MDHEN, SYDVKM. The length of the CDR3 is 12 residues. V shed 5 bases and J 7 bases; nucleotides not matched to a gene: 4. The CDR3 is CASSIRQGGYTF. In DNA form, the CDR3 reads TGTGCCAGCAGTATACGACAGGGTGGCTACACCTTC.

The chain recombines TRBV7-9 with TRBJ1-2; no clear D. V lost 0 bases and J 7 bases, leaving 12 bases between the germline ends. This CDR3 contains 14 residues. CDR1 SEHNR and CDR2 FQNEAQ come from the germline V gene (reference sequence). The CDR3 here is CASSLASGGSGYTF. CDR3 nucleotides: TGTGCCAGCAGCTTAGCGTCAGGAGGGTCTGGCTACACCTTC.

DNA of the CDR3: TGTGCCAGCAGCGTGAGACAGGGCTCCCCCAATGAGCAGTTCTTC. The encoded protein is CASSVRQGSPNEQFF. The chain couples TRBV9 to TRBJ2-1, with 7 bases identical to TRBD1. Germline-derived CDR1 and CDR2 are SGDLS and YYNGEE. The CDR3 covers 15 residues. V shed 2 bases and J 6 bases; nucleotides not matched to a gene: 8.

A word on this clonotype: The junction departs from the called germline gene at one end, perhaps through a read error. The rearrangement joins TRBV5-5 to TRBJ1-5; D may be TRBD1 (5 bases). Germline V gene data show CDR1 as SGHKS and CDR2 as YYEKEE (reference sequence). CDR3 length: 18 residues. CDR3 residues: CASNIDPGRMHSDQPQHF. For the CDR3, the DNA is TGTGCCAGCAACATTGATCCGGGACGGATGCATAGCGATCAGCCCCAGCATTTT.

The genes are TRBV9 and TRBJ2-1; D may be TRBD1 (6 bases). The CDR3 extends over 15 amino acids. The V end was cut by 3 bases, the J end by 2 bases, with 12 bases between. Germline CDR1 and CDR2: SGDLS and YYNGEE. For the CDR3, the DNA is TGTGCCAGCAGCGCACAGGGAGCTACCTACAATGAGCAGTTCTTC. Its translation: CASSAQGATYNEQFF.

The V call is TRBV12-3 or TRBV12-4, the J call TRBJ2-3; D is ambiguous. The length of the CDR3 is 12 residues. Trimming removed 6 bases at V and 4 bases at J, with 8 bases between. The CDR3 loop is CASRVGPDTQYF. Written as DNA, the CDR3 is TGTGCCAGCAGAGTGGGCCCAGATACGCAGTATTTT.

This chain connects TRBV28 to TRBJ1-4; the D gene is possibly TRBD1 (5 bases). The V end was cut by 8 bases, the J end by 8 bases, with 15 bases between. Per the germline V gene, CDR1 is MDHEN and CDR2 is SYDVKM. This CDR3 is built from 13 residues. CDR3 residues: CASVSGPDEKLFF. CDR3 bases: TGTGCCAGCGTTTCGGGACCTGACGAAAAACTGTTTTTT. Full variable domain (outside the CDR3, taken from reference TRBV28 and TRBJ1-4): DVKVTQSSRYLVKRTGEKVFLECVQDMDHENMFWYRQDPGLGLRLIYFSYDVKMKEKGDIPEGYSVSREKKERFSLILESASTNQTSMYLCASVSGPDEKLFFGSGTQLSVL.

A single count supports this clonotype. The chain carries TRBV11-1 and TRBJ2-1; tentatively, D is TRBD2 (5 bases). This CDR3 comprises 15 residues. The germline V gene encodes CDR1 SGHAT and CDR2 FQDESV (reference sequence). Trimming removed 5 bases from V and 0 bases from J, with 11 bases in between. For the CDR3, the DNA is TGTGCCAGCAGCGGCGGGTACAGCTCCTACAATGAGCAGTTCTTC. This encodes CASSGGYSSYNEQFF.

The chain uses TRBV7-9 and TRBJ2-1; D is ambiguous. Trimming shortened V by 1 base and J by 5 bases, and 9 bases separated the two germline ends. Germline V gene lookup returns CDR1 SEHNR and CDR2 FQNEAQ (reference sequence). The CDR3 contains 14 residues. CDR3 in amino acids: CASSLEATHNEQFF. Here the CDR3 DNA reads TGTGCCAGCAGCTTAGAAGCCACCCACAATGAGCAGTTCTTC. Drawing the rest from reference TRBV7-9 and TRBJ2-1, the complete variable domain is DTGVSQNPRHKITKRGQNVTFRCDPISEHNRLYWYRQTLGQGPEFLTYFQNEAQLEKSRLLSDRFSAERPKGSFSTLEIQRTEQGDSAMYLCASSLEATHNEQFFGPGTRLTVL.

Notes on this clonotype: The germline gene is not matched at one end of the junction; a read error may be the cause. The V call is TRBV7-7, the J call TRBJ2-2; no definite D call. The CDR3 is made up of 14 amino acids. The germline gives CDR1 SSHAT, CDR2 FNYEAQ (reference sequence). CDR3 coding DNA: TGTGCTAGCAGCCGAGGCGGAGACACCGGGGAGCTGTTTTTT. Its translation: CASSRGGDTGELFF.

The chain joins TRBV12-3 or TRBV12-4 to TRBJ1-5; D is uncertain. The CDR3 has 14 residues. Trimming stripped 3 bases from V and 9 bases from J, with 15 bases between. DNA of the CDR3: TGTGCCAGCAGTTTGGTTGGCCCGTCGGGGCCCCAGCATTTT. Its protein product is CASSLVGPSGPQHF.

The chain recombines TRBV4-1 with TRBJ2-7, with D perhaps matching TRBD2 (6 bases). The closer fit of TRBJ2-4 to the DNA end suggests the J call may be wrong. The V gene's germline CDR1 is MGHRA and CDR2 YSYEKL. The CDR3 extends over 15 amino acids. In nucleotides, the CDR3 is TGCGCCAGCAGTCGTTCTCGGGACTCATGGACCATTCAGTACTTC. This codes for CASSRSRDSWTIQYF.

The chain joins TRBV7-8 to TRBJ2-1; no clear D gene. V lost 6 bases, J lost 0 bases, and 12 bases lay in between. Per the germline V gene, CDR1 is SGHVS and CDR2 is FQNEAQ. CDR3 size: 15 residues. The CDR3 DNA follows: TGTGCCAGCAGGTATCGTGAAAGCTCCTACAATGAGCAGTTCTTC. Its protein product is CASRYRESSYNEQFF.

V is TRBV25-1 and J is TRBJ1-2; D gene ambiguous. CDR3 length equals 13 residues. The V and J ends lost 3 bases and 7 bases respectively, with 12 bases between them. Germline V lookup: CDR1 MGHDK, CDR2 SYGVNS. This CDR3 is CASSESVDGGYTF. The CDR3 bases are TGTGCCAGCAGTGAGTCAGTTGATGGTGGCTACACCTTC.

This sequence joins TRBV7-8 and TRBJ2-1, with TRBD2 as a possible D gene (7 bases). The ends were cut back, 0 bases at V and 7 bases at J, with 13 bases in the middle. The CDR3 loop spans 15 amino acids. Per germline, CDR1 SGHVS and CDR2 FQNEAQ. The DNA for the CDR3 is TGTGCCAGCAGCTTAGCGGGGGGGCGCAAGAATGAGCAGTTCTTC. It yields the protein CASSLAGGRKNEQFF.

For this clonotype: A read error is possible here, since a much larger clone lies one base away. The rearrangement uses TRBV4-1 and TRBJ2-1; TRBD1 matches 12 bases. V dropped 4 bases and J dropped 7; count of bases not matched to a gene: 5. CDR1 is MGHRA, CDR2 YSYEKL, per germline. The CDR3 is made up of 15 amino acids. The CDR3 loop reads CASSRRGQGANEQFF. CDR3 coding DNA: TGCGCCAGCAGCCGGAGGGGACAGGGGGCAAATGAGCAGTTCTTC.

The genes are TRBV5-1 and TRBJ2-1; D possibly corresponds to TRBD1 (6 bases). Trimming removed 8 bases at V and 10 bases at J, with 19 bases between. CDR1 and CDR2 from the germline V gene are SGHRS and YFSETQ. The CDR3 is 13 amino acids. The DNA of the CDR3 is TGCGCCAGTCAAGGACAGAACTCCTACGAGCAGTTCTTC. It is translated as CASQGQNSYEQFF.

This clonotype came up a few times. The rearrangement uses TRBV9 and TRBJ2-1; D not resolved. The CDR3 is made up of 14 amino acids. The V end was cut by 0 bases, the J end by 6 bases, with 10 bases between. Germline lookup yields CDR1 SGDLS and CDR2 YYNGEE. Here the CDR3 reads CASSVGTLGNEQFF. DNA for the CDR3: TGTGCCAGCAGCGTAGGAACCCTCGGCAATGAGCAGTTCTTC.